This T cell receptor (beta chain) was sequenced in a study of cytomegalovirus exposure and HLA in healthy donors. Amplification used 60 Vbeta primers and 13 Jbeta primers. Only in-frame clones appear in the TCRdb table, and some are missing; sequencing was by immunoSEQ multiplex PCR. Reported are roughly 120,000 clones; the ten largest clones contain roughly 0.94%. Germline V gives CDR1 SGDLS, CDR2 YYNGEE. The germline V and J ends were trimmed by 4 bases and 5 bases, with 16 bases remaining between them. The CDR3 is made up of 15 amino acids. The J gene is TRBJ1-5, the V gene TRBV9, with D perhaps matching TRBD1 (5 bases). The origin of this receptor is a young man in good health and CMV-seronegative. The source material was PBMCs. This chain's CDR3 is CASSPRDLRDQPQHF. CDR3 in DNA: TGTGCCAGCAGCCCCAGGGACTTACGCGATCAGCCCCAGCATTTT.